The 29 T cell receptor beta chains listed next were all sequenced from one sample in a study of cytomegalovirus exposure and HLA in healthy donors. In the PCR, 60 Vbeta and 13 Jbeta primers were used. Repertoires were generated with immunoSEQ multiplex PCR, while TCRdb's copy carries only in-frame clones and drops some. The top ten hold about 1.2% of the sample, which has roughly 150,000 clones, approximately 80% seen once. Sequenced material: PBMCs. Receptors were obtained from a boy between 2 and 10 years old in good health and CMV-seronegative.

This clone was observed a few times. The chain links TRBV7-2 to TRBJ2-1; TRBD2 is a possible D gene (7 bases). Germline V lookup: CDR1 SGHTA, CDR2 FQGNSA. The CDR3 has 16 residues. Trimming removed 5 bases at V and 2 bases at J, with 16 bases between. Here the CDR3 reads CASSPRGGLTYNEQFF. In DNA, the CDR3 is TGTGCCAGCAGCCCCAGGGGAGGGCTAACCTACAATGAGCAGTTCTTC.

V is TRBV7-8 and J is TRBJ2-5, with TRBD2 identical over 11 bases. The CDR3 is made up of 19 amino acids. Trimming at V came to 5 bases and at J to 1 base, leaving 15 bases not matched to a gene. Germline CDR1 SGHVS, CDR2 FQNEAQ. The CDR3 loop is CASSDFTSGGLIFQETQYF. In DNA, the CDR3 is TGTGCCAGCAGCGATTTCACTAGCGGGGGCCTCATATTCCAAGAGACCCAGTACTTC. The full variable domain, completed using reference TRBV7-8 and TRBJ2-5, is GAGVSQSPRYKVAKRGQDVALRCDPISGHVSLFWYQQALGQGPEFLTYFQNEAQLDKSGLPSDRFFAERPEGSVSTLKIQRTQQEDSAVYLCASSDFTSGGLIFQETQYFGPGTRLLVL.

This chain's CDR3 is CASSPQQNTEAFF. The DNA of the CDR3 is TGTGCCAGCTCACCACAACAGAATACTGAAGCTTTCTTT. The chain joins TRBV18 to TRBJ1-1; D unresolved. Germline CDR1 KGHSH, CDR2 LQKENI. The CDR3 loop spans 13 amino acids. Trimming removed 1 base at V and 5 bases at J, with 8 bases between.

The chain has TRBV29-1 and TRBJ2-1; 11 bases agree with TRBD2. The J segment lost 8 bases and the V segment lost 3 bases, leaving 3 bases of the junction unmatched. Germline V CDR1 and CDR2: SQVTM, ANQGSEA. The CDR3 totals 13 residues. The chain's CDR3 is CSVDTSGRDEQFF. The CDR3 coding sequence is TGCAGCGTTGATACTAGCGGGAGAGATGAGCAGTTCTTC.

This chain connects TRBV5-1 to TRBJ2-3; the match to TRBD2 covers 8 bases. CDR3 length: 16 residues. Unmatched junction bases numbered 7, after V lost 4 bases and J lost 0 bases. CDR1 is SGHRS and CDR2 is YFSETQ in the germline V gene. The CDR3 reads CASSILAGSSTDTQYF. The CDR3 bases are TGCGCCAGCAGCATATTAGCGGGGTCTAGCACAGATACGCAGTATTTT.

On this clone: A junction boundary mismatches the germline segment, possibly from a read error. The chain carries TRBV7-9 and TRBJ1-1; D perhaps matches TRBD1 (5 bases). Per germline, CDR1 SEHNR and CDR2 FQNEAQ (reference sequence). The CDR3 extends over 16 amino acids. The DNA of the CDR3 is TGTTCCAGCTCGGCGGAAAGCTTGTCAGGGATCACTGAAGCTTTCTTT. Translating it yields CSSSAESLSGITEAFF.

V and J are TRBV7-2 and TRBJ1-6, with 7 bases aligning to TRBD1. CDR1 and CDR2 from the germline V gene are SGHTA and FQGNSA. The CDR3 contains 13 residues. With 11 bases clipped from V and 7 bases from J, the junction kept 8 bases outside the gene matches. CDR3 coding DNA: TGTGCCGGGGGTGACAGGGACAATTCACCCCTCCACTTT. It yields the protein CAGGDRDNSPLHF.

The chain links TRBV29-1 to TRBJ1-1; TRBD1 agrees at 9 bases. Germline-derived CDR1 and CDR2 are SQVTM and ANQGSEA. After removal of 6 bases from V and 5 bases from J, the junction contained 7 bases not matched to a gene. The CDR3 runs to 13 residues. The CDR3 protein is CSVTGGAWTEAFF. CDR3 in DNA: TGCAGCGTAACAGGGGGCGCGTGGACTGAAGCTTTCTTT.

This clone appeared a few times. The chain combines TRBV5-5 with TRBJ2-5; possible D gene TRBD2, 5 bases. Germline CDR1 reads SGHKS; CDR2 reads YYEKEE (reference sequence). The germline V and J ends were trimmed by 4 bases and 5 bases, with 9 bases remaining between them. This CDR3 region has 12 residues. DNA for the CDR3: TGTGCCAGCAGCCCGACGGGGGAGACCCAGTACTTC. It is translated as CASSPTGETQYF.

The chain recombines TRBV5-1 with TRBJ1-1; D is undetermined. Germline loops: CDR1 SGHRS, CDR2 YFSETQ. The CDR3 runs to 15 residues. Between the trimmed V and J ends, which lost 0 bases and 6 bases, there was a span of 15 bases. The CDR3 sequence: CASSLEVGSPAEAFF. DNA for the CDR3: TGCGCCAGCAGCTTGGAGGTTGGGAGTCCGGCTGAAGCTTTCTTT.

V and J are TRBV2 and TRBJ2-7, with D unclear. The germline CDR1 and CDR2 sequences are SNHLY and FYNNEI. V was trimmed by 5 bases and J by 2 bases, leaving 10 bases between them. The CDR3 length is 13 residues. In nucleotides, the CDR3 is TGTGCCAGCAGTACGCAGGTGGCCTACGAGCAGTACTTC. Encoded protein: CASSTQVAYEQYF.

This clone has only one observation. This chain connects TRBV5-3 to TRBJ2-7, with 14 bases that match TRBD2. TRBV5-3 is reported as an ORF; its role is uncertain. V dropped 3 bases and J dropped 4; count of bases not matched to a gene: 9. This CDR3 is 17 amino acids long. The CDR3 loop reads CARSSPGLAGGGYEQYF. The CDR3 DNA follows: TGTGCCAGAAGCTCCCCAGGACTAGCGGGAGGAGGGTACGAGCAGTACTTC.

This chain joins TRBV30 and TRBJ2-5, with 8 bases that match TRBD2. The germline CDR1 and CDR2 sequences are GTSNPN and SVGIG (reference sequence). The CDR3 contains 13 residues. V lost 2 bases and J lost 5; bases outside the gene matches: 4. DNA for the CDR3: TGTGCCTGGAGTCGACTAGCGTCGGAGACCCAGTACTTC. This encodes CAWSRLASETQYF.

The V call is TRBV5-6, the J call TRBJ1-4; D is uncertain. The CDR3 loop spans 15 amino acids. Germline values: CDR1 SGHDT, CDR2 YYEEEE. V was clipped by 4 bases and J by 2 bases, with 12 bases between them. The DNA for the CDR3 is TGTGCCAGCAGCCCCCCGGGTCGGACTAATGAAAAACTGTTTTTT. The encoded protein is CASSPPGRTNEKLFF.

This sequence joins TRBV5-6 and TRBJ1-2; possibly TRBD1 for D (5 bases). Between the trimmed V and J ends, which lost 3 bases and 3 bases, there was a span of 6 bases. There are 12 residues in the CDR3. Germline V gene lookup returns CDR1 SGHDT and CDR2 YYEEEE. As DNA, the CDR3 is TGTGCCAGCAGCTCACAGGACTATGGCTACACCTTC. Amino acids: CASSSQDYGYTF.

The V and J genes are TRBV11-2 and TRBJ2-5; D unclear. The germline gives CDR1 SGHAT, CDR2 FQNNGV. The CDR3 is 12 residues long. V shed 1 base and J shed 5 bases, with 5 bases lying between them. The CDR3 DNA reads TGTGCCAGCAGCTTAGCTAGTGAGACCCAGTACTTC. Protein: CASSLASETQYF.

The chain combines TRBV6-5 with TRBJ1-2; 9 positions agree with TRBD1. V was pared by 4 bases and J by 8 bases, with 8 bases of the junction left unmatched. CDR1 MNHEY and CDR2 SVGAGI come from the germline V gene. The CDR3 runs to 14 residues. As DNA, the CDR3 is TGTGCCAGCAGTTCAACCGGGACAGGGTCAGGCTACACCTTC. The encoded protein is CASSSTGTGSGYTF.

This clone was counted once. This sequence joins TRBV27 and TRBJ2-7; 14 bases map to TRBD2. Germline CDR1 and CDR2: MNHEY and SMNVEV (reference sequence). The ends lost 3 bases at V and 3 bases at J; junction bases unmatched: 4. The CDR3 consists of 16 residues. CDR3 nucleotides: TGTGCCAGCAGTTTCTCCGGGACTAGCGGGAGCTACGAGCAGTACTTC. Its protein is CASSFSGTSGSYEQYF.

The chain uses TRBV29-1 and TRBJ2-1, with D possibly being TRBD1 (6 bases). CDR3 length equals 12 residues. V was cut by 7 bases and J by 7 bases, with 14 bases left in between. In germline, CDR1 is SQVTM, CDR2 ANQGSEA. The CDR3 sequence is CSGAGDTNEQFF. CDR3 DNA sequence: TGCAGCGGAGCAGGGGATACGAATGAGCAGTTCTTC.

The rearrangement uses TRBV14 and TRBJ2-5; 14 positions agree with TRBD2. Germline V CDR1 and CDR2: SGHDN, FVKESK. Trimming at V came to 5 bases and at J to 5 bases, leaving 10 bases not matched to a gene. This CDR3 comprises 17 residues. CDR3 coding DNA: TGTGCCAGCAGCTTAATGGGACTAGCGGGAGTTACGGAGACCCAGTACTTC. Amino acids: CASSLMGLAGVTETQYF.

The gene calls are TRBV19 and TRBJ1-2; TRBD1 matches at 8 bases. The CDR3 sequence is 12 residues long. V shed 6 bases, J shed 9 bases, and the junction held 6 bases outside the gene matches. Germline assignment: CDR1 LNHDA and CDR2 SQIVND (reference sequence). This CDR3 reads CASSDRGRSYTF. For the CDR3, the DNA is TGTGCCAGTAGCGACAGGGGCCGGAGCTACACCTTC. Full variable domain (missing parts from reference TRBV19 and TRBJ1-2): DGGITQSPKYLFRKEGQNVTLSCEQNLNHDAMYWYRQDPGQGLRLIYYSQIVNDFQKGDIAEGYSVSREKKESFPLTVTSAQKNPTAFYLCASSDRGRSYTFGSGTRLTVV.

The CDR3 loop is CASSGQRSIGDTEAFF. CDR3 nucleotides: TGCGCCAGCAGCGGACAGAGGAGTATAGGGGACACTGAAGCTTTCTTT. The chain combines TRBV5-1 with TRBJ1-1; a possible D gene is TRBD1 (6 bases). The germline V gene encodes CDR1 SGHRS and CDR2 YFSETQ. V dropped 4 bases and J dropped 3 bases, with 19 bases sitting between them. The CDR3 sequence is 16 residues long.

The DNA for the CDR3 is TGTGCCAGCAGTCAGCTAGTGAGCAATCAGCCCCAGCATTTT. Its protein product is CASSQLVSNQPQHF. This chain links TRBV2 with TRBJ1-5; D ambiguous. There are 14 residues in the CDR3. CDR1 and CDR2 from the germline V gene are SNHLY and FYNNEI. The V end lost 5 bases, the J end lost 1 base, and 9 bases lay between the germline ends. The complete variable domain, with remaining parts taken from reference TRBV2 and TRBJ1-5, reads EPEVTQTPSHQVTQMGQEVILRCVPISNHLYFYWYRQILGQKVEFLVSFYNNEISEKSEIFDDQFSVERPDGSNFTLKIRSTKLEDSAMYFCASSQLVSNQPQHFGDGTRLSIL.

To note about this clone: Distinct nucleotide sequences in the sample also encode this CDR3. The DNA of the CDR3 is TGTGCCAGCAGTTCTACAGGGGGGTCGCAGTATTTT. Its protein is CASSSTGGSQYF. This chain links TRBV27 with TRBJ2-3, with 8 bases identical to TRBD1. Losses at the gene ends were 4 bases for V and 10 bases for J; bases not matched to a gene: 4. The CDR3 runs to 12 residues. Germline CDR1 and CDR2: MNHEY and SMNVEV (reference sequence).

This chain links TRBV7-6 with TRBJ2-3, with 10 bases that match TRBD2. The CDR3 is made up of 17 amino acids. With 6 bases clipped from V and 4 bases from J, the junction kept 13 bases outside the gene matches. From germline, CDR1 is SGHVS and CDR2 FNYEAQ. CDR3 residues: CASSPLSGGDSPDTQYF. CDR3 DNA: TGTGCCAGCAGTCCACTCAGCGGGGGGGACAGCCCAGATACGCAGTATTTT.

The rearrangement links TRBV5-5 to TRBJ2-7, with 8 bases that match TRBD1. The CDR3 length is 15 residues. J gave up 6 bases and V 4 bases, and 12 bases lay outside the gene matches. The germline CDR1 and CDR2 sequences are SGHKS and YYEKEE (reference sequence). The CDR3 DNA is TGTGCCAGCAGCGTGAACAGCGACAGGGGTGGCGAGCAGTACGTC. Its protein is CASSVNSDRGGEQYV.

V and J are TRBV19 and TRBJ1-2; a weak D match, TRBD1 (5 bases). V lost 4 bases, J lost 5 bases, and 14 bases lay in between. The germline V gene has CDR1 LNHDA and CDR2 SQIVND (reference sequence). The CDR3 is 14 residues long. CDR3 DNA: TGTGCCAGTAGTAGCAGGGCCAAGGGGTATGGCTACACCTTC. Amino acid sequence: CASSSRAKGYGYTF.

This clone was recorded only once. The chain employs TRBV5-1 and TRBJ2-5, with D perhaps matching TRBD1 (5 bases). The CDR3 is 14 residues long. The ends were cut back, 0 bases at V and 0 bases at J, with 6 bases in the middle. Per germline, CDR1 SGHRS and CDR2 YFSETQ. The CDR3 here is CASSLATDQETQYF. CDR3 sequence (DNA): TGCGCCAGCAGCTTGGCGACAGACCAAGAGACCCAGTACTTC.

The chain joins TRBV18 to TRBJ1-2; D might be TRBD1 (5 bases). The CDR3 has 15 residues. V lost 2 bases and J 4 bases, leaving 14 bases between the germline ends. Germline lookup yields CDR1 KGHSH and CDR2 LQKENI. The CDR3 nucleotides are TGTGCCAGCTCACCAAAAAGAGACAGCCGCTATGGCTACACCTTC. It codes for CASSPKRDSRYGYTF. The entire variable domain, with the rest obtained from reference TRBV18 and TRBJ1-2, is as follows: NAGVMQNPRHLVRRRGQEARLRCSPMKGHSHVYWYRQLPEEGLKFMVYLQKENIIDESGMPKERFSAEFPKEGPSILRIQQVVRGDSAAYFCASSPKRDSRYGYTFGSGTRLTVV.